Shown below are 2 T cell receptor beta chains from a single sample sequenced in a study of molecular identifiers for immune sequencing clone quantification. A single record per CDR3 protein comes from TCRdb applying MiXCR to the PCR reads. The sample holds about 320,000 distinct CDR3 sequences, roughly 23% seen once. Sequencing was carried out using naive CD8+ T cells from blood, with Jurkat cell RNA spiked in. Regarding subset: FACS-sorted CD8+CD4-CCR7+CD45RA+ naive T cells. The receptor source for this set is a human donor in good health. Some libraries in this study had Jurkat cell RNA spiked in.

The sample holds a few counts of this clonotype. This rearrangement joins TRBV7-9 to TRBJ2-1; 7 bases line up with TRBD1. This CDR3 is 16 amino acids long. Per germline, CDR1 SEHNR and CDR2 FQNEAQ (reference sequence). Losses at the gene ends were 5 bases for V and 7 bases for J; bases not matched to a gene: 14. In DNA, the CDR3 is TGTGCCAGCAGCCGTACAGGGGAACCCAACCGGAATGAGCAGTTCTTC. Translating gives CASSRTGEPNRNEQFF.

On this clonotype itself: A read error may be the cause here, since a much bigger clone is one base away. This chain links TRBV28 with TRBJ1-1; D is uncertain. There are 13 residues in the CDR3. The germline gives CDR1 MDHEN, CDR2 SYDVKM. CDR3 DNA sequence: TGTGCCGGCAGTTTAGTGGGTTACACTGAAGCTTTCTTT. As protein: CAGSLVGYTEAFF. Full variable domain (missing parts from reference TRBV28 and TRBJ1-1): DVKVTQSSRYLVKRTGEKVFLECVQDMDHENMFWYRQDPGLGLRLIYFSYDVKMKEKGDIPEGYSVSREKKERFSLILESASTNQTSMYLCAGSLVGYTEAFFGQGTRLTVV.